This TCR beta chain was identified in a study of blood T cell repertoires in COVID-19. Whole-study context: Sites in the United States, Italy and Spain provided acute and convalescent COVID-19 samples.

In the original workflow: Amplifying reference gene primers gave estimates of nucleated cell counts. Produced via immunoSEQ multiplex PCR; TCRdb's table is partial and in-frame only. The V and J calls and clone size are taken from that table; D and trimming were inferred from the DNA. The sample consists of 350,000 to 450,000 clones, just over 90% of them appearing once. Across under 25 US areas, participants ranged in age from about 18 to 90 years. Exposed enrollees had met someone with a PCR-confirmed or clinician-diagnosed COVID-19 case at some point within the 2 weeks before study entry. Between the trimmed V and J ends, which lost 6 bases and 1 base, there was a span of 12 bases. Germline V gives CDR1 MNHEY, CDR2 SVGAGI. CDR3 size: 14 residues.

The rearrangement joins TRBV6-5 to TRBJ1-1; D perhaps matches TRBD1 (6 bases). The clonotype originates from a middle-aged woman who had been exposed to COVID-19. The material sequenced was PBMCs or T cells enriched from blood (not recorded which). The CDR3 loop is CASSDPTGNTEAFF. For the CDR3, the DNA is TGTGCCAGCAGCGACCCGACAGGGAACACTGAAGCTTTCTTT.